The present entry profiles one TCR beta chain with its context. Under the authors' procedure: Counts of nucleated cells, estimated from reference gene primer amplification, were obtained. Only in-frame clones appear in the TCRdb table, and some are missing; sequencing was by immunoSEQ multiplex PCR. The V and J calls and clone size were taken over from that table, and D and trimming were inferred from the DNA. Of fewer than 30,000 clones listed, 92% are singletons. V dropped 0 bases and J dropped 0 bases, with 8 bases sitting between them. The CDR3 extends over 15 amino acids. CDR1 MNHNS and CDR2 SASEGT come from the germline V gene. These data originate in a study of blood T cell repertoires in COVID-19.

This sequence originates from a human donor in a cohort sampled during active COVID-19. The specimen sequenced was peripheral blood. The chain carries TRBV6-1 and TRBJ1-1; D is ambiguous. The CDR3: CASSEALYLNTEAFF. The DNA for the CDR3 is TGTGCCAGCAGTGAAGCTCTGTATTTGAACACTGAAGCTTTCTTT.